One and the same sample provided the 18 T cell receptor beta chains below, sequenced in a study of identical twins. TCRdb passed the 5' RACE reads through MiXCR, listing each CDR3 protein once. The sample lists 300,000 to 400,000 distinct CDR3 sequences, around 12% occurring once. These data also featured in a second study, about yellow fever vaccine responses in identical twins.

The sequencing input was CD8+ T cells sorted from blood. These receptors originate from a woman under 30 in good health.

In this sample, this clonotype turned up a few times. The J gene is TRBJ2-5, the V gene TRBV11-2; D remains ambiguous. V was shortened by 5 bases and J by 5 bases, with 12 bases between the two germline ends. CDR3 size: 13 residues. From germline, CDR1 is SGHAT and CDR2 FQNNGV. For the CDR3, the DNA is TGTGCCAGCAGCCCTGAAGGTGGCGAGACCCAGTACTTC. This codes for CASSPEGGETQYF.

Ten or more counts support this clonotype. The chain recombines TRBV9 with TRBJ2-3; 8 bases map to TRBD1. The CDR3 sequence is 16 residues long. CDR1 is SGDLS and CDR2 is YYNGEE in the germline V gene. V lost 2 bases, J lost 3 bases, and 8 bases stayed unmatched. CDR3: CASSVDGQGRTDTQYF. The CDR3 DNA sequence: TGTGCCAGCAGCGTTGATGGACAGGGAAGAACAGATACGCAGTATTTT.

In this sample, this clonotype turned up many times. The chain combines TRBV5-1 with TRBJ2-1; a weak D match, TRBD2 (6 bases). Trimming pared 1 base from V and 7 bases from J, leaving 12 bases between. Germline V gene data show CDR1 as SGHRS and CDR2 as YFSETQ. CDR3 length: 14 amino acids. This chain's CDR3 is CASSLTSYANEQFF. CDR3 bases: TGCGCCAGCAGCTTGACTAGCTATGCAAATGAGCAGTTCTTC.

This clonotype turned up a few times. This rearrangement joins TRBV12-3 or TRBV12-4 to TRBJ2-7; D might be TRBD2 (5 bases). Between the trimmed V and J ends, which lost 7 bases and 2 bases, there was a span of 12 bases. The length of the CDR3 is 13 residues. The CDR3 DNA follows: TGTGCCAGCACGGGGTCGCTCCCCTACGAGCAGTACTTC. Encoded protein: CASTGSLPYEQYF.

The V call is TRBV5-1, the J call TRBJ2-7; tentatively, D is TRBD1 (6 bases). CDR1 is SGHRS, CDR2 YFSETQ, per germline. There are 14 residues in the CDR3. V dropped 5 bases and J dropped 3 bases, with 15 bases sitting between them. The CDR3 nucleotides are TGCGCCAGCAGGGCAGGGGTTCTTATCTACGAGCAGTACTTC. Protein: CASRAGVLIYEQYF. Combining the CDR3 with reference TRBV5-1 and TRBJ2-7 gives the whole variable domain KAGVTQTPRYLIKTRGQQVTLSCSPISGHRSVSWYQQTPGQGLQFLFEYFSETQRNKGNFPGRFSGRQFSNSRSEMNVSTLELGDSALYLCASRAGVLIYEQYFGPGTRLTVT.

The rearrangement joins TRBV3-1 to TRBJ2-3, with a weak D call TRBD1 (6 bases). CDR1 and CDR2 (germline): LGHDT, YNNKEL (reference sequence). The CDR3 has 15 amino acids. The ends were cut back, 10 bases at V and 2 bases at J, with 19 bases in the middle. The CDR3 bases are TGTGCCACCTCCCTTTTGGGGGACATCACAGATACGCAGTATTTT. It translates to CATSLLGDITDTQYF.

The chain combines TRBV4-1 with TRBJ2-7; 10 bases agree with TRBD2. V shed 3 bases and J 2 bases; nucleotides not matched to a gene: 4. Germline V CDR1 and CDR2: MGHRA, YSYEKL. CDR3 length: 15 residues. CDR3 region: CASSQYSGGTYEQYV. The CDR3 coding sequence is TGCGCCAGCAGCCAGTATAGCGGGGGGACCTACGAGCAGTACGTC.

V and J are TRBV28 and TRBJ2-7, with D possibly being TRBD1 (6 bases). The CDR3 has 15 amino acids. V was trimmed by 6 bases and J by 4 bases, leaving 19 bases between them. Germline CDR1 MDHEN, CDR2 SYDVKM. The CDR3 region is CASRFSRDTHYEQYF. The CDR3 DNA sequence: TGTGCCAGCAGGTTTTCCCGGGACACCCATTACGAGCAGTACTTC.

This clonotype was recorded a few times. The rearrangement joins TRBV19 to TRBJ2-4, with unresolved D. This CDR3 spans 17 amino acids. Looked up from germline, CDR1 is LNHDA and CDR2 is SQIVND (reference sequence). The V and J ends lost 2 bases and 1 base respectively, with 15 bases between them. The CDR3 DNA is TGTGCCAGTAGTATATTTATCGGTCGACTGGCCAAAAACATTCAGTACTTC. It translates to CASSIFIGRLAKNIQYF.

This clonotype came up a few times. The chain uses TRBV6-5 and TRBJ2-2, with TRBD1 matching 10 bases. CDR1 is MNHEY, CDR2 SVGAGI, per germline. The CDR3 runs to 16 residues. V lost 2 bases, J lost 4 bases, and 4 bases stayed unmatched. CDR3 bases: TGTGCCAGCAGTTACCCCAGGACAGGGGGCACCGGGGAGCTGTTTTTT. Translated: CASSYPRTGGTGELFF.

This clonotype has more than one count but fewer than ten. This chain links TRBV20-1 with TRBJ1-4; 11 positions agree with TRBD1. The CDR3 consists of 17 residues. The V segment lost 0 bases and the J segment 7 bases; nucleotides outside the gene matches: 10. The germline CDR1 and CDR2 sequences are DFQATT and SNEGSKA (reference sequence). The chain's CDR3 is CSARDSGQGARGEKLFF. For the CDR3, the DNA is TGCAGTGCTAGAGATAGCGGACAGGGGGCTCGGGGTGAAAAACTGTTTTTT.

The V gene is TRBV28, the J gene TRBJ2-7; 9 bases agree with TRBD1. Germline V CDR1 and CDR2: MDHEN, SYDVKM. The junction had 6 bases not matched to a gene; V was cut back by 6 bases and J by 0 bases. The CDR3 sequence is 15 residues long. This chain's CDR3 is CASRPGQGSSYEQYF. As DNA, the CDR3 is TGTGCCAGCAGGCCGGGACAGGGTTCCTCCTACGAGCAGTACTTC.

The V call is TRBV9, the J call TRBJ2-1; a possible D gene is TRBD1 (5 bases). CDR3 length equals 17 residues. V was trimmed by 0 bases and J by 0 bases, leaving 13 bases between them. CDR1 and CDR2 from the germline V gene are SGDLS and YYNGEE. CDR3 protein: CASSVEGAVYSYNEQFF. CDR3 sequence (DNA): TGTGCCAGCAGCGTAGAAGGGGCGGTTTACTCCTACAATGAGCAGTTCTTC.

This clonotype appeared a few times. The CDR3 DNA is TGTGCCAGCAGTTTATCCGGGACAGGGGATTACTACGAGCAGTACTTC. Residues: CASSLSGTGDYYEQYF. This chain links TRBV27 with TRBJ2-7, with 10 nucleotides matching TRBD1. V dropped 0 bases and J dropped 3; count of bases not matched to a gene: 5. Per the germline V gene, CDR1 is MNHEY and CDR2 is SMNVEV (reference sequence). The CDR3 sequence is 16 residues long.

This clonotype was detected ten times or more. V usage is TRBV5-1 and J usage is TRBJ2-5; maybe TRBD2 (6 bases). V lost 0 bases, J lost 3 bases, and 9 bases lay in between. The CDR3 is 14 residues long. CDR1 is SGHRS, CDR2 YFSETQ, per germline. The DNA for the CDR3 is TGCGCCAGCAGCTTGGCTGGGGGGAAAGAGACCCAGTACTTC. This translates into CASSLAGGKETQYF.

As DNA, the CDR3 is TGTGCCAGCAGCTTACCGCACACAGATACGCAGTATTTT. Translated: CASSLPHTDTQYF. The chain couples TRBV7-8 to TRBJ2-3; no clear D. CDR1 is SGHVS, CDR2 FQNEAQ, per germline. The CDR3 is 13 residues long. V lost 2 bases and J lost 2, with 5 bases in between. The full variable domain, in which reference TRBV7-8 and TRBJ2-3 provide the parts outside the CDR3, is GAGVSQSPRYKVAKRGQDVALRCDPISGHVSLFWYQQALGQGPEFLTYFQNEAQLDKSGLPSDRFFAERPEGSVSTLKIQRTQQEDSAVYLCASSLPHTDTQYFGPGTRLTVL.

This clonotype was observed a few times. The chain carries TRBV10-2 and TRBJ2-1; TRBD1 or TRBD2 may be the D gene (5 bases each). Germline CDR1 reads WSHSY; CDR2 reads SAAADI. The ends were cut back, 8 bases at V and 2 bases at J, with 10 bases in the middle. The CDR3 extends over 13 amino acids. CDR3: CASVRDPYNEQFF. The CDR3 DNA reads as TGCGCCAGCGTCAGGGACCCCTACAATGAGCAGTTCTTC.

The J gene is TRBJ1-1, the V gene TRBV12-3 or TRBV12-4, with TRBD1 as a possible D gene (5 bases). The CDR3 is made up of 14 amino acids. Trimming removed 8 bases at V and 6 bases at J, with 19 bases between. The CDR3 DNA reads TGTGCCAGCTCCCCAGGGCTGTGGGTACCTGAAGCTTTCTTT. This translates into CASSPGLWVPEAFF.